Listed below are T cell receptor beta chains from one sample, sequenced in a study of T cells in Graves' hyperthyroidism and ophthalmopathy. MiXCR was run by TCRdb on the multiplex PCR reads, yielding one entry per CDR3 protein. The sample comprises about 570,000 distinct CDR3 sequences, about 14% of which are singletons, and around 14% rests with the top ten. Sequenced input: blood. Source of these receptors: a woman in her thirties or forties with Graves' hyperthyroidism. Both conserved end residues are trimmed from each CDR3. Fields, in order: J gene, V gene, D gene, CDR3 protein. D genes are given only for firm matches.

>TRBJ1-1|TRBV28|.
ASNLGQGRNTEAF
>TRBJ1-1|TRBV12-3/TRBV12-4|.
ASSLFTEAF
>TRBJ1-4|TRBV7-2|TRBD1
ASSPQGKKLF
>TRBJ2-7|TRBV30|TRBD2
AWSRASGGYEQY
>TRBJ1-5|TRBV6-1|.
ASSVAQDSNQPQH
>TRBJ2-1|TRBV9|TRBD2
ASSVVGLADNEQF
>TRBJ2-2|TRBV20-1|TRBD2
SASLAGGPATGELF
>TRBJ2-7|TRBV20-1|TRBD2
SARELAGKTYEQY
>TRBJ2-1|TRBV7-8|.
ASSSFPDEQF
>TRBJ2-1|TRBV4-1|.
ASSLGRVSSYNEQF
>TRBJ1-6|TRBV6-1|.
ASSPAYSPLH
>TRBJ1-1|TRBV5-1|.
ASSLADTHSTEAF
>TRBJ2-2|TRBV6-1|.
ASSEASGVVLGELF
>TRBJ2-7|TRBV20-1|.
SVTTVSSYEQY
>TRBJ2-1|TRBV28|TRBD1
ASSSPTPRDRGNEQF
>TRBJ2-3|TRBV18|TRBD2
ASSPPLTSGGTGGTQY
>TRBJ1-4|TRBV7-9|TRBD1
ASRSGQPNEKLF
>TRBJ2-1|TRBV3-1|.
ASSRTGYDEQF
>TRBJ2-7|TRBV15|.
ATSRDLGGRYEQY
>TRBJ2-7|TRBV20-1|TRBD2
SAFDWTSGSSYEQY
>TRBJ2-2|TRBV6-8|TRBD2
ASPKREANTGELF
>TRBJ2-3|TRBV5-1|TRBD2
ASSWGLAAELDTQY
>TRBJ1-1|TRBV24-1|TRBD1
ATRGTGEKTEAF
>TRBJ2-1|TRBV6-1|.
ASSLRGQALGEQF
>TRBJ2-1|TRBV10-3|TRBD2
AISESATAGVSYNEQF
>TRBJ2-7|TRBV12-3/TRBV12-4|TRBD2
ASSLGGLAITYEQY
>TRBJ2-6|TRBV4-1|.
ASSQENRSPSSGANVLT
>TRBJ2-1|TRBV12-3/TRBV12-4|TRBD2
ASSLASGLKGHEQF
>TRBJ2-4|TRBV20-1|TRBD2
SARDRRGLAGLNIQY
>TRBJ1-2|TRBV9|.
ASSVGSPLLEGVWGGYT
>TRBJ2-5|TRBV7-2|.
ASSLVGTQETQY
>TRBJ1-5|TRBV27|.
ASSFSTDLRNQPQH
>TRBJ2-5|TRBV20-1|.
SATRDGETQY
>TRBJ2-2|TRBV20-1|.
SARRLGSILTGELF
>TRBJ2-1|TRBV29-1|TRBD2
SGGGASGSYEQF
>TRBJ2-2|TRBV5-1|.
ASSLATASGELF
>TRBJ2-7|TRBV18|.
ASSPRLEAYEQY
>TRBJ2-3|TRBV28|TRBD2
ASSPPTSGKLDTQY
>TRBJ2-1|TRBV27|TRBD2
ASSLYAGGNMNEQF
>TRBJ2-2|TRBV7-2|.
ASSLAAGAVSSGELF
>TRBJ1-1|TRBV7-3|.
ASSPGQGSGAF
>TRBJ2-2|TRBV2|.
ASSERQYTGELF
>TRBJ2-1|TRBV7-9|.
ASSLNQGKGYNEQF
>TRBJ2-1|TRBV18|TRBD1
ASSRGQGRNNEQF
>TRBJ2-4|TRBV28|.
ASSLLAKNIQY
>TRBJ2-5|TRBV29-1|.
SVDWFRGTQY
>TRBJ2-5|TRBV6-1|TRBD1
AGETGGGRGAQY
>TRBJ2-1|TRBV19|TRBD1
ASSPPRGQGYNEQF
>TRBJ1-2|TRBV6-1|.
ASRGARGYT
>TRBJ2-6|TRBV28|.
ASSFSGANVLT
>TRBJ2-3|TRBV11-2|TRBD2
ASSLVSSGGTDTQY
>TRBJ2-1|TRBV20-1|TRBD2
SARAEGGRALGNEQF
>TRBJ2-7|TRBV19|TRBD1
ASSSTETGIYEQY
>TRBJ1-5|TRBV7-2|.
ASSLGAQPQH
>TRBJ1-1|TRBV5-1|.
ASSKTTGGEAF
>TRBJ2-5|TRBV2|.
ATSTDKEETQY
>TRBJ1-2|TRBV4-1|TRBD1
ASSQGQGGGNGYT
>TRBJ1-1|TRBV7-2|.
ASSLDGGLNTEAF